This is a list of T cell receptor beta chains from one sample in a study of control samples from healthy donors and cancer patients. Assay used: immunoSEQ multiplex PCR; TCRdb lists only in-frame clones, some missing. This repertoire shows about 160,000 clones, about 94% found once; its top ten account for roughly 0.64%. The sequencing sample was made of blood. The receptors here all came from a woman in her thirties in good health. Both conserved end residues are part of each CDR3. A D gene is named only where the DNA matches it firmly. Clone size is not always given. Where it is, it says once, few, many or a class for expanded clones.

d_gene: NA
v_gene: TRBV19
abundance: NA
j_gene: TRBJ1-5
CDR3nt: TGTGCCAGTAGTTGGGGGGGACGGAGCAATCAGCCCCAGCATTTT
CDR3aa: CASSWGGRSNQPQHF

d_gene: NA
v_gene: TRBV11-2
abundance: few
j_gene: TRBJ1-1
CDR3nt: TGTGCCAGCAGCTACGGGACGGGGAACACTGAAGCTTTCTTT
CDR3aa: CASSYGTGNTEAFF

d_gene: TRBD1
v_gene: TRBV2
abundance: NA
j_gene: TRBJ1-1
CDR3nt: TGTGCCAGCAGTGAAGTGGGGACAGGGAATACTGAAGCTTTCTTT
CDR3aa: CASSEVGTGNTEAFF

d_gene: NA
v_gene: TRBV18
abundance: once
j_gene: TRBJ1-3
CDR3nt: TGTGCCACCAATCAATACCGAAACACCATATATTTT
CDR3aa: CATNQYRNTIYF

d_gene: NA
v_gene: TRBV10-3
abundance: NA
j_gene: TRBJ2-2
CDR3nt: TGTGCCATCAGTGGACCCGGGGAGCTGTTTTTT
CDR3aa: CAISGPGELFF

d_gene: TRBD2
v_gene: TRBV27
abundance: NA
j_gene: TRBJ2-7
CDR3nt: TGTGCCAGCAGTTTATCTCAAGGGACTAGCTACTACGAGCAGTACTTC
CDR3aa: CASSLSQGTSYYEQYF

d_gene: TRBD1
v_gene: TRBV29-1
abundance: once
j_gene: TRBJ1-4
CDR3nt: TGCAGCCTGCAAAACAGGGGGTGGGAAAAACTGTTTTTT
CDR3aa: CSLQNRGWEKLFF

d_gene: NA
v_gene: TRBV25-1
abundance: NA
j_gene: TRBJ1-6
CDR3nt: TGTGCCAGCAGTGAGGAGCGGTTCAATTCACCCCTCCACTTT
CDR3aa: CASSEERFNSPLHF

d_gene: NA
v_gene: TRBV2
abundance: NA
j_gene: TRBJ1-3
CDR3nt: TGTGCCAGCAGTTCATGGGTCTTGGAGGGGGGAAACACCATATATTTT
CDR3aa: CASSSWVLEGGNTIYF

d_gene: NA
v_gene: TRBV19
abundance: NA
j_gene: TRBJ1-1
CDR3nt: TGTGCCAGTAGTATTGGGCAGGGAGGGAGCACTGAAGCTTTCTTT
CDR3aa: CASSIGQGGSTEAFF

d_gene: NA
v_gene: TRBV11-2
abundance: NA
j_gene: TRBJ2-1
CDR3nt: TGTGCCAGCAGCTTAGAGTACGATTTGGGGAATGAGCAGTTCTTC
CDR3aa: CASSLEYDLGNEQFF

d_gene: NA
v_gene: TRBV9
abundance: NA
j_gene: TRBJ1-2
CDR3nt: TGTGCCAGCAGCGTAGAATCAGGGACCTATGGCTACACCTTC
CDR3aa: CASSVESGTYGYTF

d_gene: TRBD2
v_gene: TRBV6-5
abundance: NA
j_gene: TRBJ2-5
CDR3nt: TGTGCCAGCAGAGCCCTACCGGGAGGGCGAGAGACCCAGTACTTC
CDR3aa: CASRALPGGRETQYF

d_gene: NA
v_gene: TRBV28
abundance: NA
j_gene: TRBJ2-2
CDR3nt: TGTGCCAGCGGTGGGAGGTCTAGTACCGGGGAGCTGTTTTTT
CDR3aa: CASGGRSSTGELFF

d_gene: TRBD1
v_gene: TRBV7-9
abundance: NA
j_gene: TRBJ1-4
CDR3nt: TGTGCCAGCAGCTCCCTACAGGGGGCGGGTGAAAAACTGTTTTTT
CDR3aa: CASSSLQGAGEKLFF

d_gene: NA
v_gene: TRBV7-9
abundance: NA
j_gene: TRBJ2-6
CDR3nt: TGTGCCAGCCGGGCAGGATGGGCTGGGGCCAACGTCCTGACTTTC
CDR3aa: CASRAGWAGANVLTF

d_gene: NA
v_gene: TRBV4-1
abundance: NA
j_gene: TRBJ2-2
CDR3nt: TGCGCCAGCAGCCTCGGACTAACCGGGGAGCTGTTTTTT
CDR3aa: CASSLGLTGELFF

d_gene: NA
v_gene: TRBV19
abundance: NA
j_gene: TRBJ2-1
CDR3nt: TGTGCCAGTAGTATTAGGTTCCCCATTGATGGGGGTGAGCAGTTCTTC
CDR3aa: CASSIRFPIDGGEQFF

d_gene: TRBD1
v_gene: TRBV27
abundance: NA
j_gene: TRBJ1-2
CDR3nt: TGTGCCAGCAGCCTACAGGGGGCGGGTGGCTACACCTTC
CDR3aa: CASSLQGAGGYTF

d_gene: TRBD1
v_gene: TRBV7-6
abundance: NA
j_gene: TRBJ2-7
CDR3nt: TGTGCCAGCAGCTTAGCGGGACAGGGGGTGGTCGAGCAGTACTTC
CDR3aa: CASSLAGQGVVEQYF

d_gene: TRBD2
v_gene: TRBV28
abundance: NA
j_gene: TRBJ2-3
CDR3nt: TGTGCCAGCAGCTCGAGCGGGAGTGCAGATACGCAGTATTTT
CDR3aa: CASSSSGSADTQYF

d_gene: NA
v_gene: TRBV7-3
abundance: NA
j_gene: TRBJ1-6
CDR3nt: TGTGCCAGCAGTGGGGCCGGGTCACCCCTCCACTTT
CDR3aa: CASSGAGSPLHF

d_gene: NA
v_gene: TRBV7-3
abundance: NA
j_gene: TRBJ2-3
CDR3nt: TGTGCCAGCAGCCCCCAACCCCGGCCAGGGAGGAACGCAGATACGCAGTATTTT
CDR3aa: CASSPQPRPGRNADTQYF

d_gene: TRBD2
v_gene: TRBV7-3
abundance: NA
j_gene: TRBJ2-3
CDR3nt: TGTGCCAGCAGTGCGGGAGGGTCCCCTACGCAGTATTTT
CDR3aa: CASSAGGSPTQYF

d_gene: NA
v_gene: TRBV9
abundance: NA
j_gene: TRBJ2-1
CDR3nt: TGTGCCAGCAGCGTAGAGGGCGGGACCTACAATGAGCAGTTCTTC
CDR3aa: CASSVEGGTYNEQFF

d_gene: NA
v_gene: TRBV27
abundance: once
j_gene: TRBJ1-6
CDR3nt: TGTGCCAGCAGTTTACAGGGCCTGAATTCACCCCTCCACTTT
CDR3aa: CASSLQGLNSPLHF

d_gene: TRBD2
v_gene: TRBV7-6
abundance: NA
j_gene: TRBJ2-5
CDR3nt: TGTGCCAGCAGCTTAGGACTAGCCGCCGGGTTCCAAGAGACCCAGTACTTC
CDR3aa: CASSLGLAAGFQETQYF

d_gene: TRBD1
v_gene: TRBV5-6
abundance: NA
j_gene: TRBJ2-7
CDR3nt: TGTGCCAGCAGCTTGGTTTGGGCAGGGGGCGAGCAGTACTTC
CDR3aa: CASSLVWAGGEQYF

d_gene: NA
v_gene: TRBV11-3
abundance: NA
j_gene: TRBJ2-1
CDR3nt: TGTGCCAGCAGCCCATCCCCGGGGCTAAAGGAGCAGTTCTTC
CDR3aa: CASSPSPGLKEQFF

d_gene: TRBD2
v_gene: TRBV19
abundance: once
j_gene: TRBJ2-7
CDR3nt: TGTGCCAGTAGAGGCGGGAGGTTCAACGAGCAGTACTTC
CDR3aa: CASRGGRFNEQYF

d_gene: NA
v_gene: TRBV19
abundance: NA
j_gene: TRBJ2-7
CDR3nt: TGTGCCAGTAGTTATGCAGGGGCAAGAGAGCAGTACTTC
CDR3aa: CASSYAGAREQYF

d_gene: NA
v_gene: TRBV2
abundance: NA
j_gene: TRBJ2-5
CDR3nt: TGTGCCAGCAGTGAACCCCTTGAAGCTCGGGACGGCAAAGAGACCCAGTACTTC
CDR3aa: CASSEPLEARDGKETQYF

d_gene: NA
v_gene: TRBV28
abundance: NA
j_gene: TRBJ1-2
CDR3nt: TGTGCCATTAGTACTACCGCATATGGCTACACCTTC
CDR3aa: CAISTTAYGYTF

d_gene: NA
v_gene: TRBV5-5
abundance: NA
j_gene: TRBJ2-2
CDR3nt: TGTGCCAGCAGCTTGGACAGGGTTACCGGGGAGCTGTTTTTT
CDR3aa: CASSLDRVTGELFF

d_gene: TRBD2
v_gene: TRBV3-1/TRBV3-2
abundance: NA
j_gene: TRBJ2-5
CDR3nt: TGTGCCAGCAGCCAAACTAGCGGGACGTACCAAGAGACCCAGTACTTC
CDR3aa: CASSQTSGTYQETQYF

d_gene: TRBD2
v_gene: TRBV30
abundance: NA
j_gene: TRBJ2-7
CDR3nt: TGTGCCTGGAGTGCGACATCGGGACTAGCGGGAGGTGAGCAGTACTTC
CDR3aa: CAWSATSGLAGGEQYF

d_gene: NA
v_gene: TRBV11-1
abundance: NA
j_gene: TRBJ2-7
CDR3nt: TGTGCCAGCAGCTTAAGGTTAGGGGAAGAGTACGAGCAGTACTTC
CDR3aa: CASSLRLGEEYEQYF

d_gene: TRBD1
v_gene: TRBV5-1
abundance: NA
j_gene: TRBJ1-1
CDR3nt: TGCGCCAGCAGCTCTCGGACAGGGACGAACACTGAAGCTTTCTTT
CDR3aa: CASSSRTGTNTEAFF

d_gene: NA
v_gene: TRBV12-3/TRBV12-4
abundance: NA
j_gene: TRBJ1-2
CDR3nt: TGTGCCAGCAGTTGGGGACGTAACTATGGCTACACCTTC
CDR3aa: CASSWGRNYGYTF

d_gene: NA
v_gene: TRBV7-8
abundance: NA
j_gene: TRBJ2-1
CDR3nt: TGTGCCAGCAGCTTAGCGGGGGCCTACAATGAGCAGTTCTTC
CDR3aa: CASSLAGAYNEQFF

d_gene: NA
v_gene: TRBV7-2
abundance: NA
j_gene: TRBJ2-4
CDR3nt: TGTGCCAGCAGCTATCCGGGAACAGACAAAAACATTCAGTACTTC
CDR3aa: CASSYPGTDKNIQYF

d_gene: NA
v_gene: TRBV7-6
abundance: once
j_gene: TRBJ1-1
CDR3nt: TGTGCCAGCAGCTTAAATACAGGGACATTGAACACTGAAGCTTTCTTT
CDR3aa: CASSLNTGTLNTEAFF

d_gene: NA
v_gene: TRBV28
abundance: NA
j_gene: TRBJ2-1
CDR3nt: TGTGCCAGCAGTTTAGGGCAGGGGAACTACAATGAGCAGTTCTTC
CDR3aa: CASSLGQGNYNEQFF

d_gene: TRBD2
v_gene: TRBV4-1
abundance: NA
j_gene: TRBJ2-7
CDR3nt: TGCGCCAGCAGCCAAGAGGGTAGCGGGGCCTACGAGCAGTACTTC
CDR3aa: CASSQEGSGAYEQYF

d_gene: TRBD2
v_gene: TRBV3-1/TRBV3-2
abundance: NA
j_gene: TRBJ2-7
CDR3nt: TGTGCCAGCAGCCGTGGGGCACCGGGGGGATACGAGCAGTACTTC
CDR3aa: CASSRGAPGGYEQYF

d_gene: TRBD2
v_gene: TRBV5-1
abundance: NA
j_gene: TRBJ2-3
CDR3nt: TGCGCCAGCAGCTATGGAGCGGGAGCCTCAACAGATACGCAGTATTTT
CDR3aa: CASSYGAGASTDTQYF

d_gene: TRBD2
v_gene: TRBV4-2
abundance: NA
j_gene: TRBJ2-2
CDR3nt: TGTGCCAGCAGCCAGCCACTAGCGGGAGGTCCCGGGGAGCTGTTTTTT
CDR3aa: CASSQPLAGGPGELFF

d_gene: NA
v_gene: TRBV10-3
abundance: NA
j_gene: TRBJ1-1
CDR3nt: TGTGCCATCAGTGACTCCGCGGGACCTGAAGCTTTCTTT
CDR3aa: CAISDSAGPEAFF

d_gene: TRBD2
v_gene: TRBV6-2/TRBV6-3
abundance: NA
j_gene: TRBJ2-7
CDR3nt: TGTGCCAGCAGCAAACAGACTAGCGGGTACTACGAGCAGTACTTC
CDR3aa: CASSKQTSGYYEQYF

d_gene: TRBD2
v_gene: TRBV27
abundance: NA
j_gene: TRBJ2-1
CDR3nt: TGTGCCAGCAGAACAGGACTAGCAGTATTCCCGTACAATGAGCAGTTCTTC
CDR3aa: CASRTGLAVFPYNEQFF

d_gene: NA
v_gene: TRBV3-1/TRBV3-2
abundance: NA
j_gene: TRBJ2-6
CDR3nt: TGTGCCAGCAGCCAGCAGGGGGGCTCTTCTGGGGCCAACGTCCTGACTTTC
CDR3aa: CASSQQGGSSGANVLTF

d_gene: NA
v_gene: TRBV7-2
abundance: NA
j_gene: TRBJ1-3
CDR3nt: TGTGCCAGCAGCCAACAGGGATCGGTCTCTGGAAACACCATATATTTT
CDR3aa: CASSQQGSVSGNTIYF

d_gene: TRBD1
v_gene: TRBV27
abundance: once
j_gene: TRBJ2-1
CDR3nt: TGTGCCAGCAGAGAGAAGGGACAGGGACCCTACAATGAGCAGTTCTTC
CDR3aa: CASREKGQGPYNEQFF

d_gene: NA
v_gene: TRBV19
abundance: NA
j_gene: TRBJ1-2
CDR3nt: TGTGCCAGTAGTATAGTCACCCCCCGCGGCGGCTACACCTTC
CDR3aa: CASSIVTPRGGYTF

d_gene: NA
v_gene: TRBV20-1
abundance: NA
j_gene: TRBJ2-7
CDR3nt: TGCAGTGCTAAACTTACTGACGAGCAGTACTTC
CDR3aa: CSAKLTDEQYF

d_gene: NA
v_gene: TRBV11-2
abundance: NA
j_gene: TRBJ2-1
CDR3nt: TGTGCCAGCAGCTTACCGAGCTCCTACAATGAGCAGTTCTTC
CDR3aa: CASSLPSSYNEQFF

d_gene: NA
v_gene: TRBV20-1
abundance: NA
j_gene: TRBJ1-2
CDR3nt: TGCAGTGCTACGTATGGCTACACCTTC
CDR3aa: CSATYGYTF

d_gene: TRBD2
v_gene: TRBV7-6
abundance: NA
j_gene: TRBJ2-2
CDR3nt: TGTGCCAGCAGCCCGGGACTAGCGGGAGTGGGGGTCGGGGAGCTGTTTTTT
CDR3aa: CASSPGLAGVGVGELFF

d_gene: NA
v_gene: TRBV19
abundance: once
j_gene: TRBJ2-2
CDR3nt: TGTGCCAGTAGTATTAAGGGGGGTCGGACCGGGGAGCTGTTTTTT
CDR3aa: CASSIKGGRTGELFF